These 15 T cell receptor beta chains were all obtained from the same sample, sequenced in a study of naive CD8 T cells in extremely preterm neonates. Generated by immunoSEQ multiplex PCR, the TCRdb table keeps only in-frame clones and is missing some. The sample holds thousands of clones, nearly 98% seen once. Sequenced sample: naive CD8+ T cells from blood. These TCRs come from a human donor in good health.

The V and J genes are TRBV4-2 and TRBJ2-5; D is ambiguous. Germline CDR1 reads LGHNA; CDR2 reads YNFKEQ. V lost 0 bases and J 1 base, leaving 12 bases between the germline ends. This CDR3 is 16 amino acids long. CDR3 region: CASSQDHRPSQETQYF. DNA of the CDR3: TGTGCCAGCAGCCAAGATCATCGGCCTAGCCAAGAGACCCAGTACTTC.

This clone was found once. This sequence joins TRBV21-1 and TRBJ1-5; the table's D call of TRBD1 was not tested on the DNA. TRBV21-1 is a documented pseudogene. The CDR3 sequence is 16 residues long. The CDR3: CASSTRGLGLNQPQHF. CDR3 sequence (DNA): TGTGCCAGCAGCACCCGTGGCCTGGGCCTCAATCAGCCCCAGCATTTT.

The gene calls are TRBV11-1 and TRBJ2-1; a possible D gene is TRBD2 (5 bases). Trimming removed 5 bases from V and 8 bases from J, with 16 bases in between. There are 14 residues in the CDR3. Looked up from germline, CDR1 is SGHAT and CDR2 is FQDESV (reference sequence). DNA for the CDR3: TGTGCCAGCAGCCAAGGTTCGGGGAGCGATGAGCAGTTCTTC. Its translation: CASSQGSGSDEQFF. Full variable domain (remainder filled in from reference TRBV11-1 and TRBJ2-1): EAEVAQSPRYKITEKSQAVAFWCDPISGHATLYWYRQILGQGPELLVQFQDESVVDDSQLPKDRFSAERLKGVDSTLKIQPAELGDSAMYLCASSQGSGSDEQFFGPGTRLTVL.

V is TRBV6-5 and J is TRBJ2-1; 11 bases agree with TRBD2. The junction had 3 bases not matched to a gene; V was cut back by 2 bases and J by 6 bases. The germline V gene has CDR1 MNHEY and CDR2 SVGAGI. The CDR3 loop spans 15 amino acids. Written as DNA, the CDR3 is TGTGCCAGCAGTTACGAAGGACTAGCGGGCAATGAGCAGTTCTTC. Protein product: CASSYEGLAGNEQFF.

The gene calls are TRBV11-3 and TRBJ2-6; 11 nucleotides agree with TRBD1. The J segment lost 0 bases and the V segment lost 5 bases, leaving 6 bases of the junction unmatched. The CDR3 extends over 18 amino acids. Germline CDR1 and CDR2: SGHNT and YENEEA. The DNA of the CDR3 is TGTGCCAGCAGCCCAGGGACAGGGGGGAGCTCTGGGGCCAACGTCCTGACTTTC. Protein sequence: CASSPGTGGSSGANVLTF.

The chain employs TRBV27 and TRBJ1-4; D possibly corresponds to TRBD1 (6 bases). The germline CDR1 and CDR2 sequences are MNHEY and SMNVEV (reference sequence). CDR3 length: 14 residues. The ends were cut back, 2 bases at V and 8 bases at J, with 12 bases in the middle. The CDR3 nucleotides read TGTGCCAGCAGTTTAACAGGGAGAGGGGAAAAACTGTTTTTT. As protein: CASSLTGRGEKLFF. Supplemented by reference TRBV27 and TRBJ1-4, the full variable domain reads EAQVTQNPRYLITVTGKKLTVTCSQNMNHEYMSWYRQDPGLGLRQIYYSMNVEVTDKGDVPEGYKVSRKEKRNFPLILESPSPNQTSLYFCASSLTGRGEKLFFGSGTQLSVL.

J is TRBJ2-7 and V is TRBV7-3; 9 bases align to TRBD2. The CDR3 is made up of 13 amino acids. Germline lookup yields CDR1 SGHTA and CDR2 FQGTGA. The V gene end was trimmed by 11 bases and the J gene end by 0 bases; junction bases not matched to a gene: 5. CDR3 DNA: TGTGCCGGCGGGGGGGGCAACTCCTACGAGCAGTACTTC. Translating gives CAGGGGNSYEQYF.

This rearrangement joins TRBV12-5 to TRBJ2-1, with 9 positions matching TRBD2. The CDR3 spans 15 residues. The germline gives CDR1 LGHNT, CDR2 FRNRAP. Germline trimming cut 3 bases from V and 0 bases from J; bases unmatched to any gene: 0. The CDR3 sequence: CASGFSGSSYNEQFF. CDR3 sequence (DNA): TGTGCTAGTGGTTTTAGCGGGAGCTCCTACAATGAGCAGTTCTTC.

The rearrangement links TRBV21-1 to TRBJ1-5. TRBV21-1 is listed as a pseudogene. The CDR3 covers 17 residues. The CDR3 coding sequence is TGTGCCAGCAGGAATCCGTTACTACATTGGCATCATCAGCCCCAGCATTTT. Its translation: CASRNPLLHWHHQPQHF.

This sequence joins TRBV29-1 and TRBJ1-2; D gene unclear. Per germline, CDR1 SQVTM and CDR2 ANQGSEA. The V gene lost 0 bases and the J gene lost 7 bases, with 9 bases spanning the gap. The CDR3 covers 12 residues. The CDR3 reads CSVEDPGSGYTF. The CDR3 coding sequence is TGCAGCGTTGAAGATCCGGGGTCTGGCTACACCTTC.

This rearrangement joins TRBV27 to TRBJ1-4, with TRBD1 matching 9 bases. Trimming took 2 bases from V and 11 from J; bases not matched to a gene: 18. The germline gives CDR1 MNHEY, CDR2 SMNVEV (reference sequence). The CDR3 is 18 amino acids. CDR3 loop: CASSLMRDRAAGGWKLFF. Here the CDR3 DNA reads TGTGCCAGCAGTTTAATGCGGGACAGGGCGGCAGGGGGATGGAAACTGTTTTTT.

This chain links TRBV7-2 with TRBJ2-5; D perhaps matches TRBD1 (5 bases). Germline-derived CDR1 and CDR2 are SGHTA and FQGNSA. This CDR3 has 12 residues. V was clipped by 3 bases and J by 5 bases, with 7 bases between them. In nucleotides, the CDR3 is TGTGCCAGCAGCTTGACAGCGGAGACCCAGTACTTC. Amino acids: CASSLTAETQYF.

The chain joins TRBV15 to TRBJ1-4; 9 positions agree with TRBD1. From germline, CDR1 is LNHNV and CDR2 YYDKDF (reference sequence). With 1 base clipped from V and 6 bases from J, the junction kept 3 bases outside the gene matches. The CDR3 is 15 amino acids. The CDR3 loop reads CATSRGTGDDEKLFF. The CDR3 DNA follows: TGTGCCACCAGCAGAGGGACAGGGGACGATGAAAAACTGTTTTTT.

J is TRBJ2-2 and V is TRBV7-7; no firm D call. CDR3 length equals 14 residues. The germline V and J ends were trimmed by 0 bases and 6 bases, with 8 bases remaining between them. CDR1 and CDR2 from the germline V gene are SSHAT and FNYEAQ (reference sequence). The CDR3 is CASSLALSSGELFF. CDR3 nucleotides: TGTGCCAGCAGCTTAGCGTTGTCTTCCGGGGAGCTGTTTTTT.

This clone occurred once. The chain employs TRBV7-9 and TRBJ1-2, with a weak D call TRBD1 (6 bases). Trimming cost V 5 bases and J 3 bases, with 16 bases left between them. This CDR3 has 15 residues. In germline, CDR1 is SEHNR, CDR2 FQNEAQ (reference sequence). CDR3 amino acids: CASSNLRQGHYGYTF. The CDR3 bases are TGTGCCAGCAGCAATCTACGTCAGGGGCACTATGGCTACACCTTC.